The 25 T cell receptor beta chains in this list originate from one sample, sequenced in a study of T cells after yellow fever vaccination. In TCRdb, the 5' RACE reads were re-called with MiXCR into one record per CDR3 protein. The repertoire has about 550,000 distinct CDR3 sequences, about 19% of them found once; the top ten carry around an eighth. Here the sequenced sample was PBMCs, taken 15 days after the yellow fever booster vaccination. The receptors here all came from a man aged 25 to 45 who received the YFV17D yellow fever vaccine.

This clonotype was detected only a few times. The chain joins TRBV10-3 to TRBJ2-5; a possible D gene is TRBD2 (5 bases). Per germline, CDR1 ENHRY and CDR2 SYGVKD. V lost 2 bases, J lost 6 bases, and 10 bases lay in between. The CDR3 spans 13 residues. DNA for the CDR3: TGTGCCATCAGTGAGCGGGATGATCAGACCCAGTACTTC. Amino acid sequence: CAISERDDQTQYF.

A few counts support this clonotype. This chain's CDR3 is CASSSSTGDEYF. CDR3 sequence (DNA): TGTGCCAGCAGTTCCTCGACAGGGGATGAGTACTTC. This chain uses TRBV12-3 or TRBV12-4 with TRBJ2-7; 8 bases are a match to TRBD1. V gave up 4 bases and J gave up 11 bases; unmatched junction bases: 7. The CDR3 consists of 12 residues.

The table lists this clonotype with many counts. The rearrangement joins TRBV28 to TRBJ2-1, with 9 bases matching TRBD2. The germline CDR1 and CDR2 sequences are MDHEN and SYDVKM. Trimming took 5 bases from V and 8 from J; bases not matched to a gene: 13. The CDR3 is made up of 16 amino acids. The CDR3 protein is CASSPAGLAGRDEQFF. Written as DNA, the CDR3 is TGTGCCAGCAGTCCAGCCGGGCTAGCGGGACGGGATGAGCAGTTCTTC.

The chain links TRBV6-2 or TRBV6-3 to TRBJ2-1, with 12 bases aligning to TRBD2. Germline loops: CDR1 MNHEY, CDR2 SVGEGT. This CDR3 has 20 residues. V trimming: 5 bases; J trimming: 7 bases; junction bases outside the gene matches: 21. The chain's CDR3 is CASSPQGPGLAGAEGNEQFF. DNA for the CDR3: TGTGCCAGCAGTCCACAAGGTCCGGGACTAGCGGGTGCCGAAGGGAATGAGCAGTTCTTC.

This clonotype was detected a few times. This rearrangement joins TRBV15 to TRBJ1-5; 9 nucleotides line up with TRBD1. The CDR3 consists of 14 residues. Germline CDR1 LNHNV, CDR2 YYDKDF (reference sequence). After removal of 5 bases from V and 6 bases from J, the junction contained 5 bases not matched to a gene. CDR3 residues: CATSGTGSRQPQHF. The DNA for the CDR3 is TGTGCCACCAGCGGGACAGGGAGTCGTCAGCCCCAGCATTTT. Full variable domain (missing parts from reference TRBV15 and TRBJ1-5): DAMVIQNPRYQVTQFGKPVTLSCSQTLNHNVMYWYQQKSSQAPKLLFHYYDKDFNNEADTPDNFQSRRPNTSFCFLDIRSPGLGDTAMYLCATSGTGSRQPQHFGDGTRLSIL.

This clonotype was detected only a few times. The chain couples TRBV2 to TRBJ2-7; D gene ambiguous. Germline V CDR1 and CDR2: SNHLY, FYNNEI. CDR3 length equals 14 residues. V was shortened by 4 bases and J by 3 bases, with 13 bases between the two germline ends. The CDR3 bases are TGTGCCAGCAGTGGGAGTCACGTTATCTACGAGCAGTACTTC. It yields the protein CASSGSHVIYEQYF.

J is TRBJ2-2 and V is TRBV10-3; D not resolved. The CDR3 is 13 residues long. Per the germline V gene, CDR1 is ENHRY and CDR2 is SYGVKD. Trimming shortened V by 0 bases and J by 5 bases, and 4 bases separated the two germline ends. The CDR3 is CAISESPTGELFF. In DNA form, the CDR3 reads TGTGCCATCAGTGAGTCACCAACCGGGGAGCTGTTTTTT.

This clonotype was seen a handful of times. The V call is TRBV2, the J call TRBJ2-3; 9 nucleotides align to TRBD1. Trimming at V came to 6 bases and at J to 9 bases, leaving 10 bases not matched to a gene. This CDR3 is built from 14 residues. Germline values: CDR1 SNHLY, CDR2 FYNNEI. The CDR3 loop reads CASRDSQGARTQYF. The CDR3 nucleotides are TGTGCCAGCAGGGACTCACAGGGGGCGCGCACGCAGTATTTT.

The chain has TRBV27 and TRBJ2-6; D may be TRBD1 (5 bases). The germline CDR1 and CDR2 sequences are MNHEY and SMNVEV (reference sequence). The CDR3 extends over 16 amino acids. V was clipped by 6 bases and J by 0 bases, with 12 bases between them. The CDR3 sequence is CASRRTGDSGANVLTF. CDR3 DNA: TGTGCCAGCAGGAGAACAGGAGACTCTGGGGCCAACGTCCTGACTTTC. Full variable domain (rest looked up from reference TRBV27 and TRBJ2-6): EAQVTQNPRYLITVTGKKLTVTCSQNMNHEYMSWYRQDPGLGLRQIYYSMNVEVTDKGDVPEGYKVSRKEKRNFPLILESPSPNQTSLYFCASRRTGDSGANVLTFGAGSRLTVL.

CDR3 amino acids: CASSHGRSDTQYF. As DNA, the CDR3 is TGTGCCAGCAGTCACGGTCGCTCAGATACGCAGTATTTT. V usage is TRBV7-8 and J usage is TRBJ2-3; D remains ambiguous. The CDR3 runs to 13 residues. Germline CDR1 is SGHVS and CDR2 is FQNEAQ. V was trimmed by 6 bases and J by 4 bases, leaving 11 bases between them.

Ten or more counts support this clonotype. V gene TRBV12-3 or TRBV12-4 combines with J gene TRBJ2-1; TRBD2 matches at 7 bases. J lost 5 bases, V lost 1 base, and 2 bases had no gene match. The CDR3 loop spans 14 amino acids. The CDR3 protein is CASSLGGRDNEQFF. DNA of the CDR3: TGTGCCAGCAGTTTAGGCGGGAGAGACAATGAGCAGTTCTTC.

The table lists this clonotype with a few counts. The genes are TRBV11-1 and TRBJ2-1, with 8 bases fitting TRBD2. V lost 5 bases and J lost 3; bases outside the gene matches: 9. Germline-derived CDR1 and CDR2 are SGHAT and FQDESV (reference sequence). The CDR3 runs 16 residues. This chain's CDR3 is CASSDDKREFYNEQFF. The CDR3 coding sequence is TGTGCCAGCAGCGACGATAAGCGGGAGTTCTACAATGAGCAGTTCTTC.

This sequence joins TRBV24-1 and TRBJ2-6, with D hard to call. Germline-derived CDR1 and CDR2 are KGHDR and SFDVKD. V was pared by 5 bases and J by 0 bases, with 13 bases between. The CDR3 spans 17 residues. CDR3 in amino acids: CATSGNDGFSGANVLTF. CDR3 sequence (DNA): TGTGCCACCAGTGGAAATGACGGGTTCTCTGGGGCCAACGTCCTGACTTTC.

This clonotype was counted only a few times. The CDR3 protein is CASSLAVYSEQYF. The CDR3 nucleotides read TGCGCCAGCAGCTTGGCGGTGTACTCCGAGCAGTACTTC. The V and J genes are TRBV5-1 and TRBJ2-7; no clear D. Trimming cost V 0 bases and J 6 bases, with 10 bases left between them. CDR3 length: 13 amino acids. Per germline, CDR1 SGHRS and CDR2 YFSETQ.

CDR3 region: CASSPRQGSTDTQYF. In nucleotides, the CDR3 is TGTGCCAGCTCACCCCGACAGGGAAGCACAGATACGCAGTATTTT. The V gene is TRBV18, the J gene TRBJ2-3; 7 bases are shared with TRBD1. After removal of 3 bases from V and 0 bases from J, the junction contained 3 bases not matched to a gene. CDR3 size: 15 residues. The germline V gene encodes CDR1 KGHSH and CDR2 LQKENI.

This clonotype has only a few counts. J is TRBJ2-1 and V is TRBV12-3 or TRBV12-4; D is possibly TRBD2 (6 bases). The CDR3 is 12 residues long. Between the trimmed V and J ends, which lost 6 bases and 8 bases, there was a span of 11 bases. This CDR3 reads CASRSLAYEQFF. The CDR3 DNA is TGTGCCAGCAGAAGTCTAGCGTATGAGCAGTTCTTC.

This clonotype was found a few times. This sequence joins TRBV29-1 and TRBJ2-7; D possibly corresponds to TRBD2 (6 bases). CDR1 SQVTM and CDR2 ANQGSEA come from the germline V gene. CDR3 length equals 13 residues. Trimming left V 4 bases short and J 3 bases short, with 13 bases between. The CDR3 DNA reads as TGCAGCGTTGGGGATTCGGGGGTCTACGAGCAGTACTTC. The encoded protein is CSVGDSGVYEQYF.

The chain couples TRBV20-1 to TRBJ2-7, with D unclear. The germline V and J ends were trimmed by 8 bases and 3 bases, with 17 bases remaining between them. Germline lookup yields CDR1 DFQATT and CDR2 SNEGSKA (reference sequence). The CDR3 consists of 13 residues. CDR3 amino acids: CSSASVGFYEQYF. The CDR3, as DNA: TGCAGTTCCGCTTCGGTCGGTTTCTACGAGCAGTACTTC.

This clonotype was counted between two and nine times. The chain combines TRBV6-5 with TRBJ1-4; D is ambiguous. This CDR3 has 14 amino acids. Between the trimmed V and J ends, which lost 0 bases and 14 bases, there was a span of 16 bases. CDR1 and CDR2 (germline): MNHEY, SVGAGI. The CDR3 region has the DNA TGTGCCAGCAGTTACTCGAATTCCGGGGAGGTGCTGTTTTTT. Protein sequence: CASSYSNSGEVLFF.

The chain is built from TRBV7-2 and TRBJ2-7, with 7 bases lining up with TRBD2. The V gene's germline CDR1 is SGHTA and CDR2 FQGNSA. J was trimmed by 2 bases and V by 5 bases; bases with no gene match: 6. The CDR3 is 14 amino acids. CDR3 protein: CASSPRTRTYEQYF. In DNA form, the CDR3 reads TGTGCCAGCAGCCCCCGGACTAGAACCTACGAGCAGTACTTC.

The V gene is TRBV20-1, the J gene TRBJ2-1, with 8 bases identical to TRBD2. The CDR3 contains 14 residues. Germline V CDR1 and CDR2: DFQATT, SNEGSKA (reference sequence). The V and J ends lost 6 bases and 8 bases, in that order; junction bases with no gene match: 12. The CDR3 reads CSAPTGTRSDEQFF. DNA for the CDR3: TGCAGTGCCCCTACCGGGACTAGGTCTGATGAGCAGTTCTTC.

The genes are TRBV30 and TRBJ2-5, with no clear D. This CDR3 has 11 amino acids. The V gene lost 5 bases and the J gene lost 3 bases, with 7 bases spanning the gap. The V gene's germline CDR1 is GTSNPN and CDR2 SVGIG (reference sequence). The CDR3 coding sequence is TGTGCCTGGGAATCGGAAGAGACCCAGTACTTC. It specifies CAWESEETQYF.

The chain uses TRBV11-1 and TRBJ2-1; the D gene is possibly TRBD1 (6 bases). The CDR3 runs to 15 residues. Germline V gene data show CDR1 as SGHAT and CDR2 as FQDESV (reference sequence). With 3 bases removed from V and 1 base from J, the gap between germline ends came to 10 bases. The CDR3: CASSFEGGSYNEQFF. CDR3 nucleotide sequence: TGTGCCAGCAGCTTCGAAGGGGGTTCCTACAATGAGCAGTTCTTC.

V gene TRBV7-2 combines with J gene TRBJ2-3, with D unclear. CDR1 is SGHTA and CDR2 is FQGNSA in the germline V gene. The CDR3 is 13 residues long. Trimming removed 7 bases at V and 6 bases at J, with 14 bases between. The CDR3 reads CASTIQTGDTQYF. DNA for the CDR3: TGTGCCAGCACCATTCAAACCGGGGATACGCAGTATTTT.

This clonotype was detected only a few times. The junction does not match germline at one end; this may be a read error. This chain links TRBV7-2 with TRBJ2-1; weak D call: TRBD2 (6 bases). This CDR3 contains 12 residues. Per the germline V gene, CDR1 is SGHTA and CDR2 is FQGNSA. The CDR3 loop reads CASSLEVGREHF. In DNA form, the CDR3 reads TGTGCCAGCAGCTTAGAGGTAGGCCGGGAGCACTTC.